This T cell receptor beta chain was identified in a study of CD8+ T cells in alopecia areata listed by TCRdb under 2018. For the study in its entirety: Skin from C3H/HeJ donors aged about 6-13 months with spontaneous alopecia was grafted onto female C3H/HeJ recipients aged roughly 6-11 weeks. RNA was obtained with the PAXgene miRNA kit for fixed scalp, the miRNeasy kit for PBMCs, and the RNeasy kit for mouse skin. The study used high-throughput TCRbeta sequencing to examine T cell clonal expansion in alopecia areata, in both the C3H/HeJ mouse model and human patients. Scalp clonality was compared across normal scalp (n=4), patchy alopecia areata scalp (n=8), and alopecia totalis/universalis scalp (n=8). immunoSEQ multiplex PCR using 35 Vbeta forward primers and 13 Jbeta reverse primers was used to amplify TCRbeta CDR3 regions. Scalp tissue and sorted CD4+ and CD8+ peripheral blood T cells from patchy and totalis/universalis alopecia areata patients and from healthy controls were covered by human TCRbeta sequencing.

Study-wide findings and limitations: TCR sequences shared between patients were less clear than in mice, possibly partly because of HLA diversity in the patient population. Lesional scalp, especially in alopecia totalis/universalis, showed higher clonality and more expanded CD8+ clones than normal scalp, suggesting antigenic drive. Unlike mouse skin, which is dominated by gammadelta T cells, normal human skin has resident alphabeta T cells that are also sequenced, and this complicates analysis of the scalp TCR repertoire.

This clone came up a few times. Its antigen is unknown. In this record, gene identifiers and germline sequences come from the mouse. Sequencing ends 4 residues short of the CDR3 end; the germline J gene provides the rest. The library was produced with the immunoSEQ multiplex PCR assay. RNA was extracted from all samples and reverse transcribed into cDNA as template for TCR sequencing. First-strand cDNA was synthesized using SuperScript III with a 2:1 mix of oligo-dT and random hexamers. A synthetic immune receptor repertoire was used to assess amplification bias, and residual bias was removed computationally. Libraries were sequenced on Illumina HiSeq with 60 bp reads covering the CDR3, read from J toward V. On the study's bioinformatics: Raw reads were preprocessed to remove errors, and CDR3 was defined according to IMGT conventions as the region from the conserved cysteine to phenylalanine. Clonality was calculated as 1 minus Shannon entropy normalized by log2 of the number of productive unique TCRs. Scalp TCRbeta sequences were cross-referenced with sorted blood CD4 and CD8 repertoires so that the CD4 or CD8 identity of scalp clones could be inferred. The immuneACCESS repertoire file appears here via TCRdb, limited to in-frame rearrangements. These files lack a portion of the clones; in checked studies, under half of the deficit traces to unresolved V genes, and the cause of the others is not known. The DNA gave D and trimming, while V, J and clone size come from that table. Listed for this sample are more than 90,000 clones, none observed only a single time. The top ten constitute about 20% of the sample.

Taken from cysteine to phenylalanine, the CDR3 has 15 residues. Part of the CDR3 DNA is given, 33 bases translated from base 1. The germline V gene (reference sequence) gives CDR1 as NSQYPW and CDR2 as LRSPGD. Here V drops 4 bases and J drops 3 bases, and the junction holds 4 bases not matched to any gene. The chain is encoded by TRBV1 joined to TRBJ2-4, with TRBD2 matching 10 junction bases. The clonotype originates from a C3H/HeJ mouse with alopecia areata. This mouse strain carries MHC haplotype H2-k. Sequenced: lesional skin. Here the CDR3 is given as CTCSVTGGRQNTLYF. The DNA read from the CDR3 is TGCACCTGCAGTGTGACTGGGGGGAGGCAAAAC.